This T cell receptor beta chain originates from a study of T and B cells in COVID-19 patients. Across the whole study: Blood was sampled from COVID-19 patients who were either actively infected or recovered.

Each TRB amplification used roughly 230-550 ng of genomic DNA from blood. The V end lost 3 bases, the J end lost 4 bases, and 13 bases lay between the germline ends. Germline V lookup: CDR1 DFQATT, CDR2 SNEGSKA (reference sequence). The CDR3 spans 15 residues. BIOMED2 TRB-A/B primer pools were used in multiplex TRB PCR. TCRdb itself ran the multiplex PCR reads through MiXCR, one entry per CDR3 protein. The sample consists of 15,000 to 20,000 distinct CDR3 sequences, 36% of them appearing once. Sequenced: blood. The genes are TRBV20-1 and TRBJ2-6; a possible D gene is TRBD2 (7 bases). The origin of this receptor is a human donor with active COVID-19. Here the CDR3 reads CSASGGARGANVLTF. In nucleotides, the CDR3 is TGCAGTGCTAGTGGGGGGGCCAGGGGGGCCAACGTCCTGACTTTC.